One sample yielded the 2 T cell receptor beta chains listed below, sequenced in a study of identical twins. TCRdb redid the calling of the 5' RACE reads with MiXCR, one entry per CDR3 protein. The profile shows under 350,000 distinct CDR3 sequences, 8.5% to 9.5% of them singletons. This sample also belongs to another study, concerning yellow fever vaccine responses in identical twins.

The source material was CD8+ T cells sorted from blood. The receptors stem from a woman younger than 35 in good health.

This clonotype has only one observation. The gene calls are TRBV6-4 and TRBJ1-2; D is possibly TRBD1 (5 bases). Germline CDR1 and CDR2: MRHNA and SNTAGT. The V and J ends lost 0 bases and 5 bases respectively, with 13 bases between them. The CDR3 extends over 15 amino acids. The CDR3 protein is CASSDSPGSPYGYTF. In DNA form, the CDR3 reads TGTGCCAGCAGTGACTCTCCAGGGAGCCCGTATGGCTACACCTTC.

This clonotype was observed a few times. The chain uses TRBV7-9 and TRBJ2-3; D ambiguous. The germline gives CDR1 SEHNR, CDR2 FQNEAQ (reference sequence). Trimming took off 2 bases at V and 0 bases at J, with 15 bases between the two ends. CDR3 length equals 17 residues. The CDR3 sequence: CASSLFPLEKSTDTQYF. The CDR3 bases are TGTGCCAGCAGCTTATTTCCCCTAGAGAAGAGCACAGATACGCAGTATTTT.